The rows below give T cell receptor beta chains drawn from one sample of a study of shared clonotypes between healthy human individuals. Sequenced by immunoSEQ multiplex PCR; TCRdb stores in-frame clones only, minus some. The sample carries 700,000 to 950,000 clones, 90% to 98% recorded once. Sequencing was done on a sample of naive CD8+ T cells sorted from blood. The source is a man aged 25 to 40 in good health. The CDR3 runs from the conserved cysteine through the conserved F or W. D genes are given only for firm matches. Rows may omit the clone size; those that give it use once, few, many or a size class.

D | J | size | V | DNA | CDR3
TRBD2 | TRBJ2-3 | . | TRBV29-1 | TGCAGCGTTGACGGGGGGTCCACAGATACGCAGTATTTT | CSVDGGSTDTQYF
. | TRBJ2-7 | . | TRBV10-3 | TGTGCCATCAGGTTTGGCGACGAGCAGTACTTC | CAIRFGDEQYF
. | TRBJ1-4 | . | TRBV7-9 | TGTGCCAGCAGCCCGACAGGAACTAATGAAAAACTGTTTTTT | CASSPTGTNEKLFF
. | TRBJ2-4 | . | TRBV7-6 | TGTGCCAGCAGCCCATCCCCTGGACGCCAGACACTAGCCAAAAACATTCAGTACTTC | CASSPSPGRQTLAKNIQYF
TRBD2 | TRBJ2-1 | . | TRBV5-4 | TGTGCCAGCAGCATAGGGACTAGCGGAAGAAATGAGCAGTTCTTC | CASSIGTSGRNEQFF
TRBD1 | TRBJ2-7 | . | TRBV4-3 | TGCGCCAGCAGCCAAGATTACAGGCCAACCAGGTTGGACAGGGTAACCTACGAGCAGTACTTC | CASSQDYRPTRLDRVTYEQYF
. | TRBJ2-7 | . | TRBV16 | TGTGCCAGCAGCCACGGGACGGCCTCCTACGAGCAGTACTTC | CASSHGTASYEQYF
. | TRBJ2-3 | . | TRBV2 | TGTGCCAGCAGCTCTTGGGGCAGGGGGGAGGATGTAGATACGCAGTATTTT | CASSSWGRGEDVDTQYF
. | TRBJ1-1 | . | TRBV7-8 | TGTGCCAGCAGCTTAGCTATACTGAACACTGAAGCTTTCTTT | CASSLAILNTEAFF
. | TRBJ2-7 | once | TRBV29-1 | TGCAGCGTGATCGAATCCTACGAGCAGTACTTC | CSVIESYEQYF
. | TRBJ2-4 | once | TRBV5-6 | TGTGCCAGCAGCTTCCGACAGTACAAAAACATTCAGTACTTC | CASSFRQYKNIQYF
. | TRBJ1-1 | . | TRBV27 | TGTGCCAGCCAATTAGTTGTGGACACTGAAGCTTTCTTT | CASQLVVDTEAFF
TRBD1 | TRBJ2-7 | . | TRBV11-2 | TGTGCCAGCAGCCCAGGACAGGTCGGGGCCTACGAGCAGTACTTC | CASSPGQVGAYEQYF
. | TRBJ2-2 | . | TRBV18 | TGTGCCAGCTCCCCGGGTGGGACCAACACCGGGGAGCTGTTTTTT | CASSPGGTNTGELFF
. | TRBJ1-5 | . | TRBV27 | TGTGCCAGCAGTAGATCAGGGTTGGGGCAGCCCCAGCATTTT | CASSRSGLGQPQHF
TRBD1 | TRBJ1-2 | . | TRBV4-1 | TGCGCCAGCAGCCAGAGGGACTCCGGGACAGTAATCTATGGCTACACCTTC | CASSQRDSGTVIYGYTF
. | TRBJ2-5 | . | TRBV6-1 | TGTGCCAGCAGTGAAGCGGACAGTGCCCAAGAGACCCAGTACTTC | CASSEADSAQETQYF
. | TRBJ2-1 | . | TRBV7-9 | TGTGCCAGCAGCCCAGGGGGGGGTGAGCAGTTCTTC | CASSPGGGEQFF
TRBD2 | TRBJ2-5 | . | TRBV28 | TGTGCCAGCCGTCTTGCACCCCAGACTAGCGGGAGTGAGACCCAGTACTTC | CASRLAPQTSGSETQYF
TRBD1 | TRBJ1-1 | . | TRBV15 | TGTGCCACCAGGCAGGGGGTGAACACTGAAGCTTTCTTT | CATRQGVNTEAFF
. | TRBJ1-1 | . | TRBV27 | TGTGCCAGCCAGGACACTGGGGTTAAGAACACTGAAGCTTTCTTT | CASQDTGVKNTEAFF
TRBD2 | TRBJ2-7 | . | TRBV14 | TGTGCCAGCAGCCGTGGACTAGCGGGAGGTTACGAGCAGTACTTC | CASSRGLAGGYEQYF
. | TRBJ2-3 | . | TRBV7-9 | TGTGCCAGCATGCTGGTTTCTAGCACAGATACGCAGTATTTT | CASMLVSSTDTQYF
. | TRBJ1-5 | . | TRBV25-1 | TGTGCCAGCAGTGAATTAGCCAGCAATCAGCCCCAGCATTTT | CASSELASNQPQHF
. | TRBJ1-5 | . | TRBV27 | TGTGCCAGCAGTTTACGTTATTTGGGTCAGCCCCAGCATTTT | CASSLRYLGQPQHF
TRBD1 | TRBJ1-5 | . | TRBV7-6 | TGTGCCAGCAGCCTCGGGACAGGGAGCAATCAGCCCCAGCATTTT | CASSLGTGSNQPQHF
. | TRBJ1-2 | . | TRBV7-9 | TGTGCCAGCAGCTCACAAAGACGGGAGGGAGGCTACACCTTC | CASSSQRREGGYTF
. | TRBJ2-3 | once | TRBV7-6 | TGTGCCAGCAGCTTAGGAACCTTCCCGGAGACGCAGTATTTT | CASSLGTFPETQYF
. | TRBJ2-7 | . | TRBV28 | TGTGCCAGCAGTTTCGTAACAGGGCACTCCTACGAGCAGTACTTC | CASSFVTGHSYEQYF
. | TRBJ2-2 | once | TRBV5-6 | TGTGCCAGCAGCGTGACTGACGGGCACGGCGGGGAGCTGTTTTTT | CASSVTDGHGGELFF
. | TRBJ2-7 | . | TRBV19 | TGTGCCAGTAGTATGGGGGAAGGGACCCCGGGCGAGCAGTACTTC | CASSMGEGTPGEQYF
TRBD1 | TRBJ2-2 | . | TRBV19 | TGTGCCAGTAGTCACTTGGCCGGGACAGGGTGGACCGGGGAGCTGTTTTTT | CASSHLAGTGWTGELFF
. | TRBJ2-5 | . | TRBV19 | TGTGCCAGTAGTATCCGCGGTCAGCAAGAGACCCAGTACTTC | CASSIRGQQETQYF
. | TRBJ2-2 | . | TRBV7-9 | TGTGCCAGCACCCCTCCGGGGAAGAACACCGGGGAGCTGTTTTTT | CASTPPGKNTGELFF
TRBD1 | TRBJ2-2 | . | TRBV2 | TGTGCCAGTAGTCCCGGGACAGGGGTCGGGGAGCTGTTTTTT | CASSPGTGVGELFF
. | TRBJ2-7 | . | TRBV9 | TGTGCCAGCAGCGTCTTCAGGTCGTACGACGAGCAGTACTTC | CASSVFRSYDEQYF
TRBD2 | TRBJ2-1 | . | TRBV25-1 | TGTGCCAGCAGTGAATCTCCTAGCGGGAGGGATGAGCAGTTCTTC | CASSESPSGRDEQFF
. | TRBJ1-5 | . | TRBV15 | TGTGCCACCAGCAGAGTTCAGGGCAATCAGCCCCAGCATTTT | CATSRVQGNQPQHF
. | TRBJ2-3 | . | TRBV6-4 | TGTGCCAGCAGTGACTCTCCAGCTAGCACAGATACGCAGTATTTT | CASSDSPASTDTQYF
TRBD1 | TRBJ1-2 | . | TRBV29-1 | TGCAGCGTAACGACAGGGGGAGGCTATGGCTACACCTTC | CSVTTGGGYGYTF
. | TRBJ2-7 | . | TRBV5-4 | TGTGCCAGCAGCTTGGGAGGGGCCGAGCAGTACTTC | CASSLGGAEQYF
. | TRBJ1-1 | . | TRBV28 | TGTGCCAGCAGTTTGGGATTGGGCTCCGAAGCTTTCTTT | CASSLGLGSEAFF
. | TRBJ1-2 | once | TRBV19 | TGTGCCAGTAGTATGGGCAGAGTCTATGGCTACACCTTC | CASSMGRVYGYTF
. | TRBJ2-3 | . | TRBV6-1 | TGTGCCAGCAGTGGGATTCCTGACATTCATCCGTCAGATACGCAGTATTTT | CASSGIPDIHPSDTQYF